This T cell receptor beta chain was obtained from a study of T cells in localized non-small cell lung cancer. Some clones are missing from TCRdb's copy, which holds only in-frame ones; the method was immunoSEQ multiplex PCR. The sample includes some 10,000 clones, over 65% of them seen just once. In regard to this clone: What it binds is not known.

Findings and limits, study-wide: Adjacent uninvolved lung tissue had the highest T cell clonality, exceeding tumor. Without multi-region sequencing, intratumor heterogeneity could not be excluded.

The germline V gene has CDR1 SGHTA and CDR2 FQGNSA. CDR3 size: 13 residues. The ends were cut back, 9 bases at V and 4 bases at J, with 13 bases in the middle. The receptor was derived from a male donor older than 55 with stage I lung adenocarcinoma. The chain combines TRBV7-2 with TRBJ2-1; perhaps D is TRBD1 or TRBD2 (6 bases each). The sequences come from peripheral blood, collected before any cancer treatment. CDR3 sequence: CASGRRGYNEQFF. In nucleotides, the CDR3 is TGTGCCAGTGGACGGAGGGGGTACAATGAGCAGTTCTTC.